A single sample is the source of the 23 T cell receptor beta chains below, sequenced in a study of T-cell memory formation after mild COVID-19. TCRdb re-derived calls from the 5' RACE reads in MiXCR, one entry per CDR3 protein. The sample shows about 320,000 distinct CDR3 sequences, roughly 13% of them seen only once. Source material: PBMCs or a T cell subset sorted from them (not recorded which). The origin of the receptors is a man younger than 30 who had mild COVID-19 (a few samples of this study predate the infection). Cell type and time point are not known.

This sequence joins TRBV10-3 and TRBJ2-3; D gene ambiguous. Per the germline V gene, CDR1 is ENHRY and CDR2 is SYGVKD. The CDR3 runs 13 residues. Trimming stripped 9 bases from V and 1 base from J, with 11 bases between. The CDR3 loop is CAIRGAGTDTQYF. CDR3 DNA: TGTGCCATAAGAGGTGCGGGCACAGATACGCAGTATTTT.

This clonotype turned up a few times. This chain links TRBV4-1 with TRBJ2-5; maybe TRBD2 (5 bases). This CDR3 comprises 12 residues. CDR1 is MGHRA, CDR2 YSYEKL, per germline. The V end lost 8 bases, the J end lost 0 bases, and 7 bases lay between the germline ends. The CDR3, as DNA: TGCGCCAGCGCGGGCAACCAAGAGACCCAGTACTTC. It specifies CASAGNQETQYF.

This chain links TRBV28 with TRBJ1-1; TRBD1 aligns across 7 bases. The CDR3 sequence is 15 residues long. With 5 bases clipped from V and 11 bases from J, the junction kept 17 bases outside the gene matches. Germline V gene lookup returns CDR1 MDHEN and CDR2 SYDVKM. The CDR3 nucleotides read TGTGCCAGCAGTCCAACCCAGCTCCTCCGACAGGGCGCTTTCTTT. This codes for CASSPTQLLRQGAFF.

This chain links TRBV4-3 with TRBJ2-5, with 10 bases lining up with TRBD1. The CDR3 length is 17 residues. The germline V gene has CDR1 LGHNA and CDR2 YSLEER. With V trimmed by 0 bases and J by 1 base, 5 bases remained unmatched. The CDR3 nucleotides read TGCGCCAGCAGCCAAGAGATGTGGGACAGGGGCCAAGAGACCCAGTACTTC. It codes for CASSQEMWDRGQETQYF.

This chain joins TRBV7-9 and TRBJ1-6; D not certain. CDR3 length equals 15 residues. Trimming left V 5 bases short and J 5 bases short, with 13 bases between. Germline V gene sequence: CDR1 SEHNR, CDR2 FQNEAQ (reference sequence). CDR3 coding DNA: TGTGCCAGCAGCCTCGGTGCGGTCAATAATTCACCCCTCCACTTT. The encoded protein is CASSLGAVNNSPLHF.

V and J are TRBV29-1 and TRBJ2-1; D unclear. V was trimmed by 7 bases and J by 0 bases, leaving 19 bases between them. CDR1 and CDR2 from the germline V gene are SQVTM and ANQGSEA. The CDR3 runs 16 residues. DNA of the CDR3: TGCAGCGGGGTAGGGTCGGTTCCTAGCTCCTACAATGAGCAGTTCTTC. Translated: CSGVGSVPSSYNEQFF.

As for this clonotype: The junction does not match germline at one end; this may be a read error. The chain is built from TRBV5-5 and TRBJ2-7; possible D gene TRBD1, 6 bases. The CDR3 runs 11 residues. Per germline, CDR1 SGHKS and CDR2 YYEKEE (reference sequence). The CDR3 spells CASSLVAGEVF. Here the CDR3 DNA reads TGTGCCAGCAGCTTGGTGGCAGGGGAAGTCTTC.

The V call is TRBV5-1, the J call TRBJ2-1; 14 nucleotides match TRBD2. Germline loops: CDR1 SGHRS, CDR2 YFSETQ. J gave up 0 bases and V 9 bases, and 5 bases lay outside the gene matches. The CDR3 length is 16 residues. DNA of the CDR3: TGCGCCACCCGGACTAGCGGGGGGCTCTCCTACAATGAGCAGTTCTTC. Its translation: CATRTSGGLSYNEQFF.

This clonotype was seen more than once but under ten times. This rearrangement joins TRBV21-1 to TRBJ2-7; the table calls TRBD1, which could not be checked here. TRBV21-1 is a pseudogene locus. The CDR3 spans 17 residues. For the CDR3, the DNA is TGTGCCAGCAGCAAAGGGTCTCGGACAGGGCATTCCTACGAGCAGTACGTC. Amino acids: CASSKGSRTGHSYEQYV.

This clonotype was picked up a small number of times. V usage is TRBV10-3 and J usage is TRBJ1-2, with a tentative D call TRBD1 (6 bases). Trimming removed 8 bases from V and 8 bases from J, with 21 bases in between. The germline gives CDR1 ENHRY, CDR2 SYGVKD. The CDR3 totals 14 residues. CDR3 DNA sequence: TGTGCCATCCCTAGTCGGACAGCCGCGGGGGGCTACACCTTC. It is translated as CAIPSRTAAGGYTF.

The sample holds a few counts of this clonotype. The chain joins TRBV11-3 to TRBJ2-3; D not resolved. The V end lost 2 bases, the J end lost 1 base, and 10 bases lay between the germline ends. This CDR3 is built from 15 residues. The V gene's germline CDR1 is SGHNT and CDR2 YENEEA. CDR3 protein: CASSLLGRGTDTQYF. The CDR3 DNA reads TGTGCCAGCAGCTTATTAGGAAGGGGCACAGATACGCAGTATTTT.

A few counts support this clonotype. The rearrangement joins TRBV6-5 to TRBJ2-7; 7 nucleotides match TRBD1. J was trimmed by 3 bases and V by 2 bases; bases with no gene match: 1. The CDR3 contains 13 residues. The germline gives CDR1 MNHEY, CDR2 SVGAGI. Here the CDR3 DNA reads TGTGCCAGCAGTTACGGGACAGTCTACGAGCAGTACTTC. Protein: CASSYGTVYEQYF.

This chain connects TRBV15 to TRBJ2-3; 10 bases agree with TRBD2. This CDR3 has 17 residues. The germline V gene has CDR1 LNHNV and CDR2 YYDKDF (reference sequence). J gave up 4 bases and V 1 base, and 8 bases lay outside the gene matches. CDR3 nucleotide sequence: TGTGCCACCAGCAGAGGGGCTAGCGGGGGCAGGGCAGATACGCAGTATTTT. It is translated as CATSRGASGGRADTQYF.

The chain joins TRBV6-2 or TRBV6-3 to TRBJ1-5; D may be TRBD1 (5 bases). Trimming stripped 6 bases from V and 1 base from J, with 16 bases between. Germline V lookup: CDR1 MNHEY, CDR2 SVGEGT. The CDR3 is 16 amino acids. In DNA form, the CDR3 reads TGTGCCAGCAGCTATACGCCGGGACGGAGCAATCAGCCCCAGCATTTT. It is translated as CASSYTPGRSNQPQHF.

This clonotype was observed a handful of times. The chain employs TRBV3-1 and TRBJ2-5, with D maybe TRBD2 (5 bases). Trimming cost V 0 bases and J 4 bases, with 12 bases left between them. The CDR3 extends over 15 amino acids. The V gene's germline CDR1 is LGHDT and CDR2 YNNKEL (reference sequence). The CDR3 DNA follows: TGTGCCAGCAGCCAAGACCCGGGGTTGCGAGAGACCCAGTACTTC. Its translation: CASSQDPGLRETQYF.

This clonotype has a handful of counts. The gene calls are TRBV28 and TRBJ2-5; perhaps TRBD2 as D (5 bases). V lost 4 bases to trimming and J lost 3 bases, with 30 bases between them. CDR3 length equals 20 residues. Germline V gives CDR1 MDHEN, CDR2 SYDVKM. The CDR3 region is CASSSPPRAGSMDLEETQYF. For the CDR3, the DNA is TGTGCCAGCAGTTCCCCTCCGCGGGCAGGCAGTATGGACCTGGAAGAGACCCAGTACTTC.

The rearrangement links TRBV7-2 to TRBJ2-3; D gene uncertain. V dropped 5 bases and J dropped 3 bases, with 9 bases sitting between them. The CDR3 is 13 amino acids. CDR1 and CDR2 (germline): SGHTA, FQGNSA. The chain's CDR3 is CASSRPETDTQYF. The CDR3 coding sequence is TGTGCCAGCAGCCGTCCTGAGACAGATACGCAGTATTTT. Drawing the rest from reference TRBV7-2 and TRBJ2-3, the complete variable domain is GAGVSQSPSNKVTEKGKDVELRCDPISGHTALYWYRQSLGQGLEFLIYFQGNSAPDKSGLPSDRFSAERTGGSVSTLTIQRTQQEDSAVYLCASSRPETDTQYFGPGTRLTVL.

This clonotype was observed a few times. The rearrangement links TRBV12-3 or TRBV12-4 to TRBJ2-7, with D possibly matching TRBD2 (5 bases). V lost 6 bases to trimming and J lost 4 bases, with 16 bases between them. The length of the CDR3 is 14 residues. CDR3 sequence reads: CASRPGSSTYEQYF. The CDR3 nucleotides are TGTGCCAGCAGGCCTGGGAGTTCTACTTACGAGCAGTACTTC.

The sample holds a few counts of this clonotype. The chain recombines TRBV28 with TRBJ2-3; the D is unclear. Trimming left V 8 bases short and J 6 bases short, with 12 bases between. The CDR3 consists of 12 residues. Looked up from germline, CDR1 is MDHEN and CDR2 is SYDVKM. For the CDR3, the DNA is TGTGCCAGCCGACTGAAGGGCGATACGCAGTATTTT. Protein: CASRLKGDTQYF.

There are a few counts of this clonotype. The chain couples TRBV3-2 to TRBJ2-5; the table's TRBD1 call for D was not verified on the DNA. TRBV3-2 is assigned pseudogene status. This CDR3 spans 13 amino acids. In DNA form, the CDR3 reads TGTGCCAGCACCAGGCGGGGGGCGGAGACCCAGTACTTC. This translates into CASTRRGAETQYF.

This clonotype was detected a few times. This chain uses TRBV28 with TRBJ1-2; a possible D gene is TRBD1 (6 bases). This CDR3 has 14 residues. Germline CDR1 is MDHEN and CDR2 is SYDVKM. Trimming left V 1 base short and J 8 bases short, with 14 bases between. The CDR3 region is CASSLYRDARGYTF. The CDR3 nucleotides read TGTGCCAGCAGTTTATACAGGGATGCCAGAGGCTACACCTTC.

The chain uses TRBV19 and TRBJ1-2; TRBD1 aligns across 8 bases. This CDR3 is built from 15 residues. V lost 5 bases, J lost 8 bases, and 13 bases stayed unmatched. From germline, CDR1 is LNHDA and CDR2 SQIVND (reference sequence). The CDR3 coding sequence is TGTGCCAGTAGTCCCGCCTTGGACAGGGAGGACGGCTACACCTTC. This codes for CASSPALDREDGYTF.

This clonotype was picked up many times. This sequence joins TRBV9 and TRBJ2-7, with D perhaps matching TRBD2 (7 bases). V gave up 0 bases and J gave up 3 bases, with 16 bases separating them. Germline V gives CDR1 SGDLS, CDR2 YYNGEE. CDR3 length: 16 amino acids. CDR3 in amino acids: CASSVDRGGSLYEQYF. CDR3 sequence (DNA): TGTGCCAGCAGCGTAGACCGCGGGGGCTCTCTCTACGAGCAGTACTTC. Variable domain in full (rest from reference TRBV9 and TRBJ2-7): DSGVTQTPKHLITATGQRVTLRCSPRSGDLSVYWYQQSLDQGLQFLIQYYNGEERAKGNILERFSAQQFPDLHSELNLSSLELGDSALYFCASSVDRGGSLYEQYFGPGTRLTVT.